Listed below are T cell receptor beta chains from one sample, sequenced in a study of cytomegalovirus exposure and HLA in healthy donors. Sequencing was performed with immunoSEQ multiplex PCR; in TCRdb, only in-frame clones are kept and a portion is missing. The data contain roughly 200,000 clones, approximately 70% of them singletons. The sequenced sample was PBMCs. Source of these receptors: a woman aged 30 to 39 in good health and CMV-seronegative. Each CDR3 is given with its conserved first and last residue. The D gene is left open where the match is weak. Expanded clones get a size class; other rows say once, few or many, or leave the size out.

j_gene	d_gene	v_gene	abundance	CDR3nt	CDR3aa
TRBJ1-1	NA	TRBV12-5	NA	TGTGCTAGTGGTTTTAGGAACACTGAAGCTTTCTTT	CASGFRNTEAFF
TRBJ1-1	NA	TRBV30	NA	TGTGCCTGGAGTGGGACACAGGGAGGGACTGAAGCTTTCTTT	CAWSGTQGGTEAFF
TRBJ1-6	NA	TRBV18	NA	TGTGCCAGCTCACCACCGTCAAGTATTTCTACTCATTCACCCCTCCACTTT	CASSPPSSISTHSPLHF
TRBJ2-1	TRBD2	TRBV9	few	TGTGCCAGCAGCGCGGCCCCGGGACTAGCGGGAGGCATTGAGCAGTTCTTC	CASSAAPGLAGGIEQFF
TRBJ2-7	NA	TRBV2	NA	TGTGCCAGCAGTGACGGAGTCACCTACGAGCAGTACTTC	CASSDGVTYEQYF
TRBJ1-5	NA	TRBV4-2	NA	TGTGCCAGCAGCCCGATTGACCGGGACATCCAGCATTTT	CASSPIDRDIQHF
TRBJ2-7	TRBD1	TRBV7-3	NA	TGTGCCAGCAGCTTAACCGGTGGACAGGGGACCTACGAGCAGTACTTC	CASSLTGGQGTYEQYF
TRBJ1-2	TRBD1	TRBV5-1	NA	TGCGCCAGCAGCCCCCGGGACAGTGGCTACACCTTC	CASSPRDSGYTF
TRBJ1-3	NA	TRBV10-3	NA	TGTGCCATCAGGACGGCGGGCACCATATATTTT	CAIRTAGTIYF
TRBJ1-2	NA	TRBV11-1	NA	TGTGCCAGCAGCTTACCAGGGAATCGTGGCTACACCTTC	CASSLPGNRGYTF
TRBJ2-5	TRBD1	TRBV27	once	TGTGCCAGCAGTCCCTATTCCGGGACAGGAGGGACCCAGTACTTC	CASSPYSGTGGTQYF
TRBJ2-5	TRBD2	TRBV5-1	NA	TGCGCCAGCAGCTCCGGCTGGGCTAGCGGGAGGATGGAGACCCAGTACTTC	CASSSGWASGRMETQYF
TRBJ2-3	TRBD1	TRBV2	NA	TGTGCCACGGAACTGACAGGGCCATCAGATACGCAGTATTTT	CATELTGPSDTQYF
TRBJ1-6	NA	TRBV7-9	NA	TGTTCCAGCAGCTTATTTGTAGGGGATAATTCACCCCTCCACTTT	CSSSLFVGDNSPLHF
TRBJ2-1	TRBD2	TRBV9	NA	TGTGCCAGCAGCGTAGTTGGGCCTAGCGGGAGTAGCAATGAGCAGTTCTTC	CASSVVGPSGSSNEQFF
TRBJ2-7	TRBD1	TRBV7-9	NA	TGTGCCAGCACCTCAAAGGACAGGGTGAATGAGCAGTACTTC	CASTSKDRVNEQYF
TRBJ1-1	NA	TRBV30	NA	TGTGCCTGGAGTGTAGAGGTCTCTACCCCGAACACTGAAGCTTTCTTT	CAWSVEVSTPNTEAFF
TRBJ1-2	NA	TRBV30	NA	TGTGCCTGGAGTGTCGGGGTCTATGGCTACACCTTC	CAWSVGVYGYTF
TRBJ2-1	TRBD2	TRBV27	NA	TGTGCCAGCAGTTTCGGGGACTACTCCTACAATGAGCAGTTCTTC	CASSFGDYSYNEQFF
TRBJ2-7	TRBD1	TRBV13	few	TGTGCCAGCAGCCCCCCGGACAGGGGGCATCGCGAGCAGTACTTC	CASSPPDRGHREQYF
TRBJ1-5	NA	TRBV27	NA	TGTGCCAGCAGCTTGGGGGGGGGACGAGCACAGCCCCAGCATTTT	CASSLGGGRAQPQHF
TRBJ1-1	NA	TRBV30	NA	TGTGCCTGGAGTCAGGGGAACACTGAAGCTTTCTTT	CAWSQGNTEAFF
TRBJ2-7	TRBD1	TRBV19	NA	TGTGCCAGTAGTATCCCCAACAGACAGGGAAAACACTACGAGCAGTACTTC	CASSIPNRQGKHYEQYF
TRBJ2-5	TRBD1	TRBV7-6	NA	TGTGCCAGCAGCTTAAGACAGGGGAGCAACCTCCAAGAGACCCAGTACTTC	CASSLRQGSNLQETQYF
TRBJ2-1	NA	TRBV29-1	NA	TGCAGCGTTGAAGGTGGAGGGGGAGGGGGGCCGTACAATGAGCAGTTCTTC	CSVEGGGGGGPYNEQFF
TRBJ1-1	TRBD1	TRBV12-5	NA	TGTGCTAGTGGTTTCCGGGACAGGGGACGGGCTTTCTTT	CASGFRDRGRAFF
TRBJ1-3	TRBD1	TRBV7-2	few	TGTGCCAGCAGCACCTCTTGGACAGGGCCCGGAAACACCATATATTTT	CASSTSWTGPGNTIYF
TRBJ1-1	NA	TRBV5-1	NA	TGCGCCAGCAGCTTTGAAGCGAACACTGAAGCTTTCTTT	CASSFEANTEAFF
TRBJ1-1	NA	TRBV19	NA	TGTGCCAGTAGACAGGACACTGAAGCTTTCTTT	CASRQDTEAFF
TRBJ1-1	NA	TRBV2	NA	TGTGCCAGCAGGAAGTCGGGACATTTGAACACTGAAGCTTTCTTT	CASRKSGHLNTEAFF
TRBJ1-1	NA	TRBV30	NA	TGTGCCTGGAGGTGGGCCTGCACTGAAGCTTTCTTT	CAWRWACTEAFF
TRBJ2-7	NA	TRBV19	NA	TGTGCCAGTATCGGGGACTCCTCCTACGAGCAGTACTTC	CASIGDSSYEQYF
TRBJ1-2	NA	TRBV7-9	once	TGTTCCAGCAGCTTCCTTAACTATGGCTACACCTTC	CSSSFLNYGYTF
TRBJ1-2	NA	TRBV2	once	TGTGCCAGCAGTGAAGGTGGAGATTATGGCTACACCTTC	CASSEGGDYGYTF
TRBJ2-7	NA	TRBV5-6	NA	TGTGCCAGCAGCTTGGCGGGGTATCCCTACGAGCAGTACTTC	CASSLAGYPYEQYF
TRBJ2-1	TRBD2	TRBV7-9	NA	TGTGCCAGCAGCTTAGGCGGGAGACCTTACAATGAGCAGTTCTTC	CASSLGGRPYNEQFF
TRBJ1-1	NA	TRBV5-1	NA	TGCGCCAGCAGCCAGGATACTACAGGGATAGCTTTCTTT	CASSQDTTGIAFF
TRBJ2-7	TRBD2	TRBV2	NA	TGTGCCAGCAACGCTCTCCTAGCGGGGGCCTACGAGCAGTACTTC	CASNALLAGAYEQYF
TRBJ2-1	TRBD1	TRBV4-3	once	TGCGCCAGCAGCCAAATGACAGGGGGGGTAGATGAGCAGTTCTTC	CASSQMTGGVDEQFF
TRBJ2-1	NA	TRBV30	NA	TGTGCCTGGACCCCTCGGGACTCCTACAATGAGCAGTTCTTC	CAWTPRDSYNEQFF
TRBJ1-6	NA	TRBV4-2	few	TGTGCCAGCAGCCAAGATGCAGGGGACTCACCCCTCCACTTT	CASSQDAGDSPLHF
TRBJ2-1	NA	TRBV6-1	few	TGTGCCAGCAGTTCCACTTACAATGAGCAGTTCTTC	CASSSTYNEQFF
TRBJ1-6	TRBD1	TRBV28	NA	TGTGCCAGCAGTTTAGGACAGGGTGATTCACCCCTCCACTTT	CASSLGQGDSPLHF
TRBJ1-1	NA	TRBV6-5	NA	TGTGCCAGCAGTGCCCGGTTGAACACTGAAGCTTTCTTT	CASSARLNTEAFF
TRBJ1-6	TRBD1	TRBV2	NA	TGTGCCAGCAGGGACGAGACAGGGGGTTTTACCCTCCACTTT	CASRDETGGFTLHF
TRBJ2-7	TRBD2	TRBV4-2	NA	TGTGCCAGCAGCCTCGGCGGGGGGGGAGGCTACGAGCAGTACTTC	CASSLGGGGGYEQYF
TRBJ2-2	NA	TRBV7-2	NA	TGTGCCAGCAGCACAAGAACCGGGGAGCTGTTTTTT	CASSTRTGELFF
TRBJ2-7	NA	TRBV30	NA	TGTGCCTGGAGGCCAACCTCTAGAGGCGTGGAGCAGTACTTC	CAWRPTSRGVEQYF
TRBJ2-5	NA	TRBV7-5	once	TGTGTCAGAAGCTTTACGAGCGGAAGGTACCAAGAGACCCAGTACTTC	CVRSFTSGRYQETQYF
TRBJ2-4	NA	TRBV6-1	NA	TGTGCCAGCAGTGAAAGAGAGGTGGTGGCCAAAAACATTCAGTACTTC	CASSEREVVAKNIQYF